This note documents a single T cell receptor beta chain sequence. Its antigen remains undetermined. Per-nucleotide qualities are absent, and no much larger clonotype sits a single base away. The collaborating institutions used their own protocols to collect whole blood in K2EDTA tubes. For TCRbeta analysis, collaborators shipped samples as frozen whole blood, isolated PBMCs, or DNA extracted from either of those sample types. The data were obtained in a study of blood T cell repertoires in COVID-19 (dated by TCRdb to the early 2020s). Study-level background: Samples from collaborators originated in the United States, Italy and Spain and spanned both the acute and convalescent phases of COVID-19. Subjects who had been exposed to COVID-19, were actively infected with it, or had recovered from it provided the deeply sampled blood TCRbeta repertoires that made up the dataset. The prospective study material was composed of cDNA or gDNA derived from T cells, B-cell-depleted T cells, or PBMCs. Nearly every sample came with metadata listing a de-identified subject ID, COVID-19 status, age in years and sex. The samples were drawn from two sources: the first 160 participants of the ongoing ImmuneRACE study, and 950 to 1,500 subjects contributed by 6 global collaborators. Where available, HLA class I and class II types were obtained from metadata supplied by the sample provider rather than from assay-based typing. A freely available public database, intended as a resource for researchers studying the immune response to SARS-CoV-2, is where the repertoires were released. Study-level results and caveats: The amount of clinical and demographic metadata varied by source and participant and was provided uncurated.

Sequences SGHAT (CDR1) and FQNNGV (CDR2) are obtained from the germline V gene. Its CDR3 holds 15 amino acids, cysteine through phenylalanine. The read is trimmed to its CDR3 DNA, 45 bases read in frame from base 1. V is pruned by 5 bases and J by 0 bases, leaving 7 bases of the junction without a gene match. TCRbeta CDR3 regions were amplified from genomic DNA by means of the immunoSEQ Assay, a bias-controlled multiplex PCR. The paper's data handling went like this. The number of nucleated cells in each sample was estimated from the amplification of reference gene primers within the assay. Sequence reads were collapsed and filtered to measure the absolute abundance of every unique TCRbeta CDR3 rearrangement. Productive Simpson clonality was computed per sample as the square root of Simpson's diversity index over productive rearrangements. Drawn from immuneACCESS, this table holds only the in-frame rearrangements with V and J called that TCRdb kept. Clones are partly lost; checked studies trace under half to an unresolved V gene and leave the rest unexplained. The V and J calls and the clone size are those of that table, but D and trimming were determined from the DNA. The sample has about 120,000 clones on record, around 87% of them singletons. Approximately 8% of the sample is in the top ten clones.

The sample taken for sequencing was peripheral blood. The chain couples TRBV11-2 to TRBJ2-7; 7 central bases correspond to TRBD2. The origin of this receptor is a man between 45 and 60 years old with acute or convalescent COVID-19. The bases are TGTGCCAGCAGCCCCGCTAGCGGTACCTCCTACGAGCAGTACTTC. It specifies CASSPASGTSYEQYF.